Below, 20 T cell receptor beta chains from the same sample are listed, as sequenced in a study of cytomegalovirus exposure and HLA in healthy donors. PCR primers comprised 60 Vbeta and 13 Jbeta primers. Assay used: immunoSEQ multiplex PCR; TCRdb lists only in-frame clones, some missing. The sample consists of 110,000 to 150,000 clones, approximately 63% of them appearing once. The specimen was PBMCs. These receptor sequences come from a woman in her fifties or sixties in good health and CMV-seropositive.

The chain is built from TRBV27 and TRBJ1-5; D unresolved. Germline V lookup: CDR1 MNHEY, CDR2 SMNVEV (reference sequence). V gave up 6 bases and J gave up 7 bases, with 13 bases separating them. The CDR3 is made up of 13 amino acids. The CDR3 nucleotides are TGTGCCAGCAGCCTGGGCAGTAGGCAGCCCCAGCATTTT. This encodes CASSLGSRQPQHF.

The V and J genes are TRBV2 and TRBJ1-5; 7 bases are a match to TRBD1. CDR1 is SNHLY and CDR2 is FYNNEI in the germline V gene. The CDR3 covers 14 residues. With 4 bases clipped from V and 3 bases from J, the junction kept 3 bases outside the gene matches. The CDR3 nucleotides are TGTGCCAGCAGTGGGCAGGGGGACAATCAGCCCCAGCATTTT. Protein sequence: CASSGQGDNQPQHF.

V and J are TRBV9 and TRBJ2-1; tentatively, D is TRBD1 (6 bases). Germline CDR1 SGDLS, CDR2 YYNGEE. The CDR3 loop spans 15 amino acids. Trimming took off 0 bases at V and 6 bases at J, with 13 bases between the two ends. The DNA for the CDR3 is TGTGCCAGCAGCGTAGTGGCAGGGGCGGGCAATGAGCAGTTCTTC. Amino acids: CASSVVAGAGNEQFF.

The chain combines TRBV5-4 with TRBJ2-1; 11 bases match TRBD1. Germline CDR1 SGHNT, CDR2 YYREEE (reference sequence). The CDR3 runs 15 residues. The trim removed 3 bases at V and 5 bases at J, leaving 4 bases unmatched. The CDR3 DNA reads TGTGCCAGCAGCTCAGGGGACAGGGGGAACAATGAGCAGTTCTTC. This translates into CASSSGDRGNNEQFF.

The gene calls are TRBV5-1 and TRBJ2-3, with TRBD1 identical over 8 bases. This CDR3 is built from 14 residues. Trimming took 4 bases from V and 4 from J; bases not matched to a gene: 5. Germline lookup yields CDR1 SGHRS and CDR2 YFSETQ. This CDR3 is CASSQGTGPDTQYF. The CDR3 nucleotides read TGCGCCAGCAGCCAAGGGACAGGACCAGATACGCAGTATTTT.

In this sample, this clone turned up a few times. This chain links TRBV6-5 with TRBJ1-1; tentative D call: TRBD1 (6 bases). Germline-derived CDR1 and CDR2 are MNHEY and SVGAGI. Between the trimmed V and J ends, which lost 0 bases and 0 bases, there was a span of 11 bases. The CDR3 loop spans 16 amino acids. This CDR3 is CASSYSRQGMNTEAFF. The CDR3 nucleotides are TGTGCCAGCAGTTACTCGAGGCAGGGGATGAACACTGAAGCTTTCTTT.

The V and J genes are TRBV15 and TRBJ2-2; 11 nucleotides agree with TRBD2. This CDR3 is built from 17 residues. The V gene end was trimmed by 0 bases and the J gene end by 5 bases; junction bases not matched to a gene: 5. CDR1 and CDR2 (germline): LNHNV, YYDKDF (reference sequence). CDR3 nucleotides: TGTGCCACCAGCAGAGATCCACTAGCGGGAGAAACCGGGGAGCTGTTTTTT. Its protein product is CATSRDPLAGETGELFF.

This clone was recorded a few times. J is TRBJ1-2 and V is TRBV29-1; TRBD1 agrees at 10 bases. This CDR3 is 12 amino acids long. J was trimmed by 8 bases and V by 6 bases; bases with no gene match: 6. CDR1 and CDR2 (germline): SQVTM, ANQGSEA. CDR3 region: CSVGGQGIGYTF. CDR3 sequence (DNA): TGCAGCGTGGGGGGACAGGGGATCGGCTACACCTTC.

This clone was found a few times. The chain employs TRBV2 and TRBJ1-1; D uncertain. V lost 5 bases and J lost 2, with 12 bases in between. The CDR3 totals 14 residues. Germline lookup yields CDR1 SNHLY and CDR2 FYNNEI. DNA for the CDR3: TGTGCCAGCAGTTCGACATCCACAAACACTGAAGCTTTCTTT. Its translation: CASSSTSTNTEAFF.

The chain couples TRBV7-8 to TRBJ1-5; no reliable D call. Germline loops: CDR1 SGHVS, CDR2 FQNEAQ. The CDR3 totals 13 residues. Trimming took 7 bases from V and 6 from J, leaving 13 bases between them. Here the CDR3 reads CASTAGRTQPQHF. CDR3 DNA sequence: TGTGCCAGCACCGCGGGGAGGACTCAGCCCCAGCATTTT. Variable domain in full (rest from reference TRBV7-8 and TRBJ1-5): GAGVSQSPRYKVAKRGQDVALRCDPISGHVSLFWYQQALGQGPEFLTYFQNEAQLDKSGLPSDRFFAERPEGSVSTLKIQRTQQEDSAVYLCASTAGRTQPQHFGDGTRLSIL.

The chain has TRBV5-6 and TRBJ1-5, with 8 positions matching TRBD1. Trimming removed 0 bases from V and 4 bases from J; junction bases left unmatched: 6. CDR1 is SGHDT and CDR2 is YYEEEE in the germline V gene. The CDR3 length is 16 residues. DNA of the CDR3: TGTGCCAGCAGCTTGGCCCTGGGACAGGATAATCAGCCCCAGCATTTT. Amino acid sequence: CASSLALGQDNQPQHF.

The chain's CDR3 is CASSTQGGNQPQHF. In DNA form, the CDR3 reads TGTGCCAGCTCGACGCAGGGGGGCAATCAGCCCCAGCATTTT. The J gene is TRBJ1-5, the V gene TRBV18, with 7 positions matching TRBD1. Germline V gene data show CDR1 as KGHSH and CDR2 as LQKENI. The V segment lost 6 bases and the J segment 2 bases; nucleotides outside the gene matches: 4. The CDR3 extends over 14 amino acids.

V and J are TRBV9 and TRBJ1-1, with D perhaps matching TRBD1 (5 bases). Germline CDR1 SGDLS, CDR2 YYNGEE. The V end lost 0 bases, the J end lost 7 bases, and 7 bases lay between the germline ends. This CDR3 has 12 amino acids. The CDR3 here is CASSVGRGEAFF. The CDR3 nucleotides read TGTGCCAGCAGCGTAGGGAGGGGTGAAGCTTTCTTT.

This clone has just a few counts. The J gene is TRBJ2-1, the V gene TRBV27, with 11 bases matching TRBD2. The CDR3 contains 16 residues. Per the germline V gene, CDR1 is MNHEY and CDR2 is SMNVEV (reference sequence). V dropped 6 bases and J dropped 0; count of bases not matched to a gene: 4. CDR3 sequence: CASSRLAGSSYNEQFF. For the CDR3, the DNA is TGTGCCAGCAGCCGACTAGCGGGAAGCTCCTACAATGAGCAGTTCTTC.

As DNA, the CDR3 is TGCGCCAGCAGGACCGGGACTAGCTCCTACAATGAGCAGTTCTTC. Residues: CASRTGTSSYNEQFF. The chain links TRBV5-1 to TRBJ2-1, with 8 bases lining up with TRBD2. The CDR3 covers 15 residues. The ends lost 5 bases at V and 0 bases at J; junction bases unmatched: 4. Germline-derived CDR1 and CDR2 are SGHRS and YFSETQ.

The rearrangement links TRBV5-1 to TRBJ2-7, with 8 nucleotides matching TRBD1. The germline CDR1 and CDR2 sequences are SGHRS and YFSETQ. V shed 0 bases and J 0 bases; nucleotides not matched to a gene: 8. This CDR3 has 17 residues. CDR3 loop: CASSLAGQGAASYEQYF. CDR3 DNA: TGCGCCAGCAGCTTGGCCGGGCAGGGGGCTGCCTCCTACGAGCAGTACTTC.

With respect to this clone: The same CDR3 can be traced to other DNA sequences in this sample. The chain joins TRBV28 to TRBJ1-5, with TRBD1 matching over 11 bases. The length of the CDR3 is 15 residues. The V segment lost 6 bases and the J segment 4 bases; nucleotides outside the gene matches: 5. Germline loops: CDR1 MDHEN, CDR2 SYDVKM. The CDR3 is CASRPGTGGNQPQHF. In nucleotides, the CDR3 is TGTGCCAGCAGGCCTGGGACAGGGGGGAATCAGCCCCAGCATTTT.

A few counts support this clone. DNA of the CDR3: TGTGCCAGCAGCTTAGTGTCGGGCACTGAAGCTTTCTTT. It is translated as CASSLVSGTEAFF. The V gene is TRBV7-2, the J gene TRBJ1-1; D is uncertain. Germline CDR1 and CDR2: SGHTA and FQGNSA. This CDR3 has 13 amino acids. Trimming cost V 1 base and J 4 bases, with 7 bases left between them.

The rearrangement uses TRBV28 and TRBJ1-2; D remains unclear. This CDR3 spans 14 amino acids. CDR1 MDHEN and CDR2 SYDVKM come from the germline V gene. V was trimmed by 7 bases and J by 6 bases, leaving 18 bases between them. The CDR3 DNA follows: TGTGCCAGCACCTCGCCTGGCAGAATAAATGGCTACACCTTC. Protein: CASTSPGRINGYTF.

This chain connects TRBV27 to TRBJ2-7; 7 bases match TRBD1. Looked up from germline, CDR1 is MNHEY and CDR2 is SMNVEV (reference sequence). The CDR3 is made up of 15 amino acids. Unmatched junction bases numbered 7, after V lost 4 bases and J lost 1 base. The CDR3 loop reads CASSWVGTESYEQYF. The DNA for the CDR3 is TGTGCCAGCAGTTGGGTCGGGACAGAGTCCTACGAGCAGTACTTC.